Listed here are 28 T cell receptor beta chains from one sample, sequenced in a study of blood T cell repertoires in COVID-19 (dated by TCRdb to between 2020 and 2021). To prepare the library, the immunoSEQ multiplex PCR assay was applied. In its TCRdb copy, this immuneACCESS table keeps in-frame sequences only and misses some clones. Where compared with another copy, unresolved V genes explain less than half of these, and the others have no known cause. The sample table contains a few hundred thousand clones; only one count was recorded for about 90% of them. Of the sample, 1% is held by the ten largest clones. The specimen sequenced was PBMCs or T cells enriched from blood (not recorded which). The receptors here all came from a woman aged 25 to 39 who had recovered from COVID-19.

The rearrangement joins TRBV6-2 or TRBV6-3 to TRBJ1-1; TRBD1 matches 7 bases. The CDR3 spans 12 residues. Germline values: CDR1 MNHEY, CDR2 SVGEGT. Trimming removed 2 bases from V and 8 bases from J; junction bases left unmatched: 2. CDR3 region: CASSYVQGEAFF. The CDR3 DNA follows: TGTGCCAGCAGTTACGTACAGGGGGAAGCTTTCTTT.

This clone appeared once. The chain joins TRBV25-1 to TRBJ1-6; 7 bases match TRBD1. Germline-derived CDR1 and CDR2 are MGHDK and SYGVNS. With 3 bases clipped from V and 2 bases from J, the junction kept 7 bases outside the gene matches. This CDR3 is 17 amino acids long. The CDR3 here is CASSDTTGTAYNSPLHF. The DNA for the CDR3 is TGTGCCAGCAGTGACACGACCGGGACAGCCTATAATTCACCCCTCCACTTT. Using reference TRBV25-1 and TRBJ1-6 for the parts outside the CDR3, the full variable domain is EADIYQTPRYLVIGTGKKITLECSQTMGHDKMYWYQQDPGMELHLIHYSYGVNSTEKGDLSSESTVSRIRTEHFPLTLESARPSHTSQYLCASSDTTGTAYNSPLHFGNGTRLTVT.

The chain couples TRBV28 to TRBJ1-2; D unclear. Trimming took off 5 bases at V and 8 bases at J, with 15 bases between the two ends. This CDR3 has 13 amino acids. Germline V gene data show CDR1 as MDHEN and CDR2 as SYDVKM. For the CDR3, the DNA is TGTGCCAGCAGTCTACAGTCCCGTGACGGCTACACCTTC. It translates to CASSLQSRDGYTF.

The chain recombines TRBV5-1 with TRBJ2-1; D gene uncertain. The germline V gene has CDR1 SGHRS and CDR2 YFSETQ. V was cut by 1 base and J by 8 bases, with 13 bases left in between. This CDR3 region has 14 residues. The CDR3 spells CASSLSARADEQFF. DNA of the CDR3: TGCGCCAGCAGCTTGTCAGCCCGCGCGGATGAGCAGTTCTTC.

This chain joins TRBV19 and TRBJ1-2; 9 bases agree with TRBD1. The CDR3 length is 13 residues. The V gene end was trimmed by 8 bases and the J gene end by 8 bases; junction bases not matched to a gene: 9. Germline lookup yields CDR1 LNHDA and CDR2 SQIVND (reference sequence). The CDR3 is CASSARTGDGYTF. The CDR3 nucleotides are TGTGCCAGTTCTGCCAGGACAGGGGACGGCTACACCTTC.

V is TRBV28 and J is TRBJ1-5; TRBD1 matches at 9 bases. Germline-derived CDR1 and CDR2 are MDHEN and SYDVKM. CDR3 size: 15 residues. V lost 8 bases to trimming and J lost 0 bases; unmatched junction nucleotides: 5. The CDR3, as DNA: TGTGCCAGCGCGGGACAGGGAGGTAGCAATCAGCCCCAGCATTTT. Its protein is CASAGQGGSNQPQHF.

The V and J genes are TRBV28 and TRBJ1-1; TRBD1 is a possible D gene (5 bases). CDR1 and CDR2 from the germline V gene are MDHEN and SYDVKM. There are 13 residues in the CDR3. Trimming cost V 7 bases and J 11 bases, with 20 bases left between them. This CDR3 reads CASTLPGTKVAFF. In DNA, the CDR3 is TGTGCCAGCACCCTCCCCGGGACTAAAGTGGCTTTCTTT.

The chain joins TRBV15 to TRBJ1-1, with D perhaps TRBD1 (5 bases). V was pared by 3 bases and J by 0 bases, with 8 bases between. CDR1 and CDR2 (germline): LNHNV, YYDKDF (reference sequence). This CDR3 comprises 14 residues. The CDR3 DNA sequence: TGTGCCACCAGCAGCGTCAGGGTGAACACTGAAGCTTTCTTT. It is translated as CATSSVRVNTEAFF. The whole variable domain, filled in from reference TRBV15 and TRBJ1-1, reads DAMVIQNPRYQVTQFGKPVTLSCSQTLNHNVMYWYQQKSSQAPKLLFHYYDKDFNNEADTPDNFQSRRPNTSFCFLDIRSPGLGDTAMYLCATSSVRVNTEAFFGQGTRLTVV.

The rearrangement uses TRBV7-8 and TRBJ1-3; TRBD1 agrees at 9 bases. V lost 2 bases and J lost 0; bases outside the gene matches: 5. The CDR3 has 17 amino acids. Per germline, CDR1 SGHVS and CDR2 FQNEAQ. The CDR3 reads CASSLPTGGLSGNTIYF. The CDR3 DNA reads TGTGCCAGCAGCTTACCCACAGGGGGCCTCTCTGGAAACACCATATATTTT.

The genes are TRBV12-3 or TRBV12-4 and TRBJ2-5; D gene ambiguous. The CDR3 has 13 residues. V lost 1 base, J lost 4 bases, and 7 bases lay in between. CDR3 bases: TGTGCCAGCAGTTTAGGGCGCGGAGAGACCCAGTACTTC. Translated, it gives CASSLGRGETQYF.

This sequence joins TRBV7-8 and TRBJ1-5; D perhaps matches TRBD1 (5 bases). Germline values: CDR1 SGHVS, CDR2 FQNEAQ. This CDR3 comprises 17 residues. Trimming pared 1 base from V and 0 bases from J, leaving 13 bases between. CDR3: CASSLGFRTFSNQPQHF. The CDR3 DNA follows: TGTGCCAGCAGCTTAGGTTTTCGGACATTTAGCAATCAGCCCCAGCATTTT. Based on the CDR3 plus reference TRBV7-8 and TRBJ1-5, the full variable domain is GAGVSQSPRYKVAKRGQDVALRCDPISGHVSLFWYQQALGQGPEFLTYFQNEAQLDKSGLPSDRFFAERPEGSVSTLKIQRTQQEDSAVYLCASSLGFRTFSNQPQHFGDGTRLSIL.

This clone was detected once. This chain joins TRBV7-8 and TRBJ1-6, with D unclear. V dropped 0 bases and J dropped 5 bases, with 11 bases sitting between them. Germline V lookup: CDR1 SGHVS, CDR2 FQNEAQ. This CDR3 has 16 residues. The CDR3 here is CASSLATQPHNSPLHF. Written as DNA, the CDR3 is TGTGCCAGCAGCTTAGCAACACAGCCCCATAATTCACCCCTCCACTTT.

The chain employs TRBV6-6 and TRBJ1-4; weak D call: TRBD1 (6 bases). The V gene's germline CDR1 is MNHNY and CDR2 SVGAGI (reference sequence). The CDR3 loop spans 15 amino acids. The ends were cut back, 4 bases at V and 7 bases at J, with 16 bases in the middle. CDR3 nucleotides: TGTGCCAGCAGTTCCTCAACCGGACAGATTGAAAAACTGTTTTTT. Its protein is CASSSSTGQIEKLFF.

The CDR3 sequence: CASSIWGGESLNTEAFF. CDR3 coding DNA: TGTGCCAGCAGTATTTGGGGGGGCGAAAGTCTGAACACTGAAGCTTTCTTT. The chain carries TRBV28 and TRBJ1-1; TRBD1 is a possible D gene (6 bases). V was trimmed by 5 bases and J by 0 bases, leaving 19 bases between them. Germline CDR1 and CDR2: MDHEN and SYDVKM. This CDR3 has 17 amino acids.

The chain combines TRBV5-1 with TRBJ2-5, with D maybe TRBD1 (6 bases). CDR1 is SGHRS and CDR2 is YFSETQ in the germline V gene. Trimming shortened V by 4 bases and J by 1 base, and 8 bases separated the two germline ends. The CDR3 contains 13 residues. The CDR3 is CASSTGTQETQYF. CDR3 sequence (DNA): TGCGCCAGCAGCACAGGGACCCAAGAGACCCAGTACTTC. Using reference TRBV5-1 and TRBJ2-5 for the parts outside the CDR3, the full variable domain is KAGVTQTPRYLIKTRGQQVTLSCSPISGHRSVSWYQQTPGQGLQFLFEYFSETQRNKGNFPGRFSGRQFSNSRSEMNVSTLELGDSALYLCASSTGTQETQYFGPGTRLLVL.

The V gene is TRBV9, the J gene TRBJ2-7, with no clear D. CDR3 length: 14 residues. V was clipped by 0 bases and J by 0 bases, with 7 bases between them. Looked up from germline, CDR1 is SGDLS and CDR2 is YYNGEE. The CDR3 DNA reads TGTGCCAGCAGCGTAGGGGCAGACTCCTACGAGCAGTACTTC. Translation gives CASSVGADSYEQYF.

J is TRBJ1-2 and V is TRBV5-6; 8 bases agree with TRBD1. This CDR3 has 13 amino acids. The junction had 4 bases not matched to a gene; V was cut back by 2 bases and J by 7 bases. Germline V gene lookup returns CDR1 SGHDT and CDR2 YYEEEE. CDR3 sequence: CASSLGTGSGYTF. As DNA, the CDR3 is TGTGCCAGCAGCTTAGGGACAGGCTCTGGCTACACCTTC.

This rearrangement joins TRBV28 to TRBJ1-2; TRBD1 aligns across 7 bases. Germline CDR1 is MDHEN and CDR2 is SYDVKM. This CDR3 is built from 15 residues. V lost 4 bases and J lost 0; bases outside the gene matches: 5. CDR3 DNA sequence: TGTGCCAGCAGTTACCGGGACAGAGCTAACTATGGCTACACCTTC. Encoded protein: CASSYRDRANYGYTF.

The J gene is TRBJ1-1, the V gene TRBV2, with D unresolved. The CDR3 loop spans 13 amino acids. Trimming stripped 3 bases from V and 3 bases from J, with 8 bases between. CDR1 SNHLY and CDR2 FYNNEI come from the germline V gene. DNA for the CDR3: TGTGCCAGCAGTGACTTCCCTGACACTGAAGCTTTCTTT. Its protein product is CASSDFPDTEAFF.

The chain is built from TRBV28 and TRBJ1-2; 7 bases are a match to TRBD1. The junction had 8 bases not matched to a gene; V was cut back by 6 bases and J by 1 base. This CDR3 is 15 amino acids long. The germline V gene encodes CDR1 MDHEN and CDR2 SYDVKM. CDR3: CASRFTGVGNYGYTF. In DNA form, the CDR3 reads TGTGCCAGCAGATTTACAGGGGTCGGTAACTATGGCTACACCTTC.

The chain uses TRBV19 and TRBJ2-3; 9 bases are a match to TRBD2. CDR1 and CDR2 from the germline V gene are LNHDA and SQIVND (reference sequence). V was clipped by 6 bases and J by 0 bases; unmatched bases: 7. The CDR3 totals 16 residues. The CDR3 is CASRALAGSSTDTQYF. The CDR3 nucleotides read TGTGCCAGTAGAGCCCTAGCGGGGTCTAGCACAGATACGCAGTATTTT.

In nucleotides, the CDR3 is TGTGCCAGCAGTCCCGAAGGACGGGGGAGCAATCAGCCCCAGCATTTT. Its translation is CASSPEGRGSNQPQHF. The chain employs TRBV28 and TRBJ1-5; the D gene is possibly TRBD1 (5 bases). Trimming pared 5 bases from V and 1 base from J, leaving 15 bases between. The CDR3 consists of 16 residues. Per germline, CDR1 MDHEN and CDR2 SYDVKM.

The chain employs TRBV5-4 and TRBJ2-1; TRBD2 matches 14 bases. Losses at the gene ends were 0 bases for V and 9 bases for J; bases not matched to a gene: 11. The CDR3 has 18 amino acids. Per germline, CDR1 SGHNT and CDR2 YYREEE (reference sequence). DNA of the CDR3: TGTGCCAGCAGCTTGGCGGGACTAGCGGGGGCGCATGGCGGTGAGCAGTTCTTC. It yields the protein CASSLAGLAGAHGGEQFF.

A single count supports this clone. The chain joins TRBV6-4 to TRBJ1-6, with unresolved D. The CDR3 spans 10 residues. Germline CDR1 MRHNA, CDR2 SNTAGT. V was cut by 6 bases and J by 13 bases, with 7 bases left in between. CDR3 DNA: TGTGCCAGCAGCGGGAGGCCCCTCCACTTT. It encodes CASSGRPLHF.

This sequence joins TRBV3-1 (or the pseudogene TRBV3-2) and TRBJ1-1; 7 nucleotides line up with TRBD1. J gave up 6 bases and V 5 bases, and 3 bases lay outside the gene matches. CDR1 and CDR2 from the germline V gene are LGHDT and YNNKEL (reference sequence). There are 12 residues in the CDR3. The CDR3 protein is CASSGTEPEAFF. In DNA form, the CDR3 reads TGTGCCAGCAGCGGGACAGAACCTGAAGCTTTCTTT.

The V gene is TRBV6-1, the J gene TRBJ2-2; D may be TRBD1 (6 bases). Trimming took 0 bases from V and 7 from J, leaving 12 bases between them. The CDR3 consists of 15 residues. Germline V CDR1 and CDR2: MNHNS, SASEGT. The CDR3 nucleotides are TGTGCCAGCAGTGAAGCCGGCAGGGGCCACGGGGAGCTGTTTTTT. Translation: CASSEAGRGHGELFF.

The chain carries TRBV5-5 and TRBJ2-3; 7 bases align to TRBD1. The CDR3 consists of 14 residues. Trimming at V came to 0 bases and at J to 8 bases, leaving 6 bases not matched to a gene. Germline assignment: CDR1 SGHKS and CDR2 YYEKEE (reference sequence). CDR3 amino acids: CASSLEGQSITQYF. The CDR3 DNA follows: TGTGCCAGCAGCTTGGAGGGACAGTCGATTACGCAGTATTTT.

The chain carries TRBV3-1 (or the pseudogene TRBV3-2) and TRBJ1-6; 10 bases match TRBD1. The ends lost 5 bases at V and 4 bases at J; junction bases unmatched: 5. Per the germline V gene, CDR1 is LGHDT and CDR2 is YNNKEL (reference sequence). The length of the CDR3 is 16 residues. CDR3 sequence: CASSLQGQGYNSPLHF. Written as DNA, the CDR3 is TGTGCCAGCAGCTTACAGGGACAGGGGTATAATTCACCCCTCCACTTT.